Listed below are T cell receptor beta chains from one sample, sequenced in a study of blood T cell repertoires in COVID-19. Repertoires were generated with immunoSEQ multiplex PCR, while TCRdb's copy carries only in-frame clones and drops some. The profile covers around 290,000 clones, with 89% appearing a single time and 1.7% taken by the ten largest. Sequenced: PBMCs or T cells enriched from blood (not recorded which). The receptors derive from a woman aged 40 to 55 who had recovered from COVID-19. CDR3s include the opening cysteine and the closing phenylalanine or tryptophan. A D gene is named only where the DNA matches it firmly. Clone size is not always given. Where it is, it says once, few, many or a class for expanded clones.

d_gene,abundance,v_gene,j_gene,CDR3nt,CDR3aa
.,.,TRBV6-2/TRBV6-3,TRBJ1-6,TGTGCCAGCAGTTACCGCAACGCCGGTTCACCCCTCCACTTT,CASSYRNAGSPLHF
.,.,TRBV11-3,TRBJ1-6,TGTGCCAGCAGCTTCTCCTTAAATTCACCCCTCCACTTT,CASSFSLNSPLHF
.,.,TRBV25-1,TRBJ1-2,TGTGCCAGCAGTGAACGGCAGGGCAGGGGACCTAACTATGGCTACACCTTC,CASSERQGRGPNYGYTF
.,.,TRBV7-2,TRBJ2-5,TGTGCCAGCAGCTTTGGACAGATCCAAGAGACCCAGTACTTC,CASSFGQIQETQYF
TRBD1,once,TRBV2,TRBJ1-6,TGTGCCAGCAGTGAAGAACAGGGGCTTAGTTCACCCCTCCACTTT,CASSEEQGLSSPLHF
.,.,TRBV4-2,TRBJ1-5,TGTGCCAGCAGCCCTACGGTGAGCAATCAGCCCCAGCATTTT,CASSPTVSNQPQHF
.,.,TRBV7-9,TRBJ2-7,TGTGCCAGCAGGCGTACAGGGAACGGCGAGCAGTACTTC,CASRRTGNGEQYF
.,.,TRBV7-9,TRBJ2-1,TGTGCCAGCAGCCTCCCCCGTGGGAGCTCCTACAATGAGCAGTTCTTC,CASSLPRGSSYNEQFF
TRBD1,.,TRBV10-3,TRBJ1-1,TGTGCCATAGGCCCCGGGACAGGGTTTTCTGAAGCTTTCTTT,CAIGPGTGFSEAFF
.,.,TRBV7-8,TRBJ2-7,TGTGCCAGCAGCTTACCAGGACAGGGACTATACGAGCAGTACTTC,CASSLPGQGLYEQYF
.,.,TRBV3-1/TRBV3-2,TRBJ2-5,TGTGCCAGCAGCCGCCGGGACTTCCAAGAGACCCAGTACTTC,CASSRRDFQETQYF
.,.,TRBV30,TRBJ2-3,TGTGCCTGGAGTCGGGGATCCACAGATACGCAGTATTTT,CAWSRGSTDTQYF
TRBD1,.,TRBV29-1,TRBJ2-1,TGCAGCGTTTCGCGGACAGGGGTTCATGAGCAGTTCTTC,CSVSRTGVHEQFF
.,once,TRBV19,TRBJ1-6,TGTGCCAGTAAGCATGGCCGCGACAGTTATAATTCACCCCTCCACTTT,CASKHGRDSYNSPLHF
TRBD2,.,TRBV6-6,TRBJ2-7,TGTGCCAGCATGGATAGCGGGTCCCCCTACGAGCAGTACTTC,CASMDSGSPYEQYF
TRBD2,.,TRBV5-1,TRBJ2-5,TGCGCCAGCAGCCTTTCGACTAGCGGGACACAGACCCAGTACTTC,CASSLSTSGTQTQYF
.,.,TRBV10-2,TRBJ2-1,TGCGCCAGCAGTGAGGCTAGCCGGGTAAGCTCCTACAATGAGCAGTTCTTC,CASSEASRVSSYNEQFF
TRBD2,.,TRBV7-6,TRBJ2-3,TGTGCCAGCAGCTTGCCCGGGACTAGCATCACAGATACGCAGTATTTT,CASSLPGTSITDTQYF
.,.,TRBV6-2/TRBV6-3,TRBJ2-4,TGTGCCAGCAGCCTAGGGGGAGGGGGAAACATTCAGTACTTC,CASSLGGGGNIQYF
.,.,TRBV19,TRBJ1-5,TGTGCCAGTAGTATAGAGTCAGGTGGCAATCAGCCCCAGCATTTT,CASSIESGGNQPQHF
TRBD1,.,TRBV27,TRBJ1-5,TGTGCCAGCAGTTTATCCAGGGGGCTTCAGCCCCAGCATTTT,CASSLSRGLQPQHF
.,.,TRBV6-5,TRBJ1-6,TGTGCCAGCAGTTACGCCGAGCGAGATAATTCACCCCTCCACTTT,CASSYAERDNSPLHF
.,once,TRBV7-9,TRBJ1-2,TGTGCCAGCAACGGGGTTCGGAGCCCAGCCTATGGCTACACCTTC,CASNGVRSPAYGYTF
TRBD2,.,TRBV5-6,TRBJ2-3,TGTGCCAGCAGCGCGTTAGCGGGAGAAGAAGCAGATACGCAGTATTTT,CASSALAGEEADTQYF
.,once,TRBV4-2,TRBJ2-2,TGTGCCAGCAGCCAAGATGTGGCAGCGCCGGGCACCGGGGAGCTGTTTTTT,CASSQDVAAPGTGELFF
.,.,TRBV12-2,TRBJ2-7,TGTGCAAGTCGCTCCCCCGGAGGTAGCGGGGACGTGTACTTC,CASRSPGGSGDVYF
.,.,TRBV7-8,TRBJ1-2,TGTGCCAGCAGCTTAGAGGGGGGGGCGCCCAACTATGGCTACACCTTC,CASSLEGGAPNYGYTF
TRBD1,.,TRBV9,TRBJ2-7,TGTGCCAGCAGCTCGAGGGACAGGGCGCTCTCCTACGAGCAGTACTTC,CASSSRDRALSYEQYF
TRBD1,.,TRBV27,TRBJ1-2,TGTGCCAGCAGTCAATATACAGGGGGCGGAGGAGCCTATGGCTACACCTTC,CASSQYTGGGGAYGYTF
TRBD1,once,TRBV25-1,TRBJ1-2,TGTGCCAGCAGTGAACCCGGACAGGGAGCCTTTAGTGGAGGCTACACCTTC,CASSEPGQGAFSGGYTF
.,.,TRBV29-1,TRBJ2-7,TGCAGCGTTGAAGAAGAGAGTAACGAGCAGTACTTC,CSVEEESNEQYF
.,.,TRBV30,TRBJ1-1,TGTGCCTGGAGTGCACCATTGACAGGTGACACTGAAGCTTTCTTT,CAWSAPLTGDTEAFF
.,few,TRBV30,TRBJ1-2,TGTGCCTGGAGTGTAGGCCAGGGGTATGGCTACACCTTC,CAWSVGQGYGYTF
.,few,TRBV9,TRBJ1-2,TGTGCCAGCAGCGCAGACAGCCTTTCCTATGGCTACACCTTC,CASSADSLSYGYTF
.,.,TRBV18,TRBJ1-1,TGTGCCAGCTCACCTGACTGGGCGGGCACTGAAGCTTTCTTT,CASSPDWAGTEAFF
TRBD1,.,TRBV5-8,TRBJ1-4,TGTGCCAGCAGCCCCTACAGGGGGCTGGGGACTAATGAAAAACTGTTTTTT,CASSPYRGLGTNEKLFF
.,.,TRBV23-1,TRBJ1-4,TGCGCCAGCAGTCCGCAGGGATTTTCCCCGAAAAAACTGTTTTTT,CASSPQGFSPKKLFF
TRBD1,.,TRBV25-1,TRBJ1-5,TGTGCCAGCAGTGAATCAGGGGGTGGTCAGCCCCAGCATTTT,CASSESGGGQPQHF
TRBD2,.,TRBV7-2,TRBJ2-2,TGTGCCAGCAGCTTAACTAGCGGGAACACCGGGGAGCTGTTTTTT,CASSLTSGNTGELFF
.,.,TRBV10-3,TRBJ1-2,TGTGCCATAGCGGAGGACCCTCTTGTAGATGGCTACACCTTC,CAIAEDPLVDGYTF
.,.,TRBV5-4,TRBJ2-5,TGTGCCAGCAGCACGAAATCCAGAATTCAAGAGACCCAGTACTTC,CASSTKSRIQETQYF
.,.,TRBV18,TRBJ1-1,TGTGCCAGCTCACCAAGTGGCTGGAGGAACACTGAAGCTTTCTTT,CASSPSGWRNTEAFF
TRBD1,.,TRBV9,TRBJ2-1,TGTGCCAGCACCCGAGGGGGCAGCTCCTACAATGAGCAGTTCTTC,CASTRGGSSYNEQFF
.,.,TRBV4-1,TRBJ1-2,TGCGCCAGCAGCCAAGTCACGGCCGGGGTGGATCTGGGTGGCTACACCTTC,CASSQVTAGVDLGGYTF
TRBD2,.,TRBV5-1,TRBJ2-5,TGCGCCAGCAGCTTGGGGCTAGCGGGAGGAGGACAAGAGACCCAGTACTTC,CASSLGLAGGGQETQYF
.,.,TRBV4-1,TRBJ1-5,TGCGCCAGCAGCCAAGAGCCCGGGGATCAGCCCCAGCATTTT,CASSQEPGDQPQHF